One and the same sample provided the 12 T cell receptor beta chains below, sequenced in a study of identical twins. TCRdb processed the 5' RACE reads anew with MiXCR; each CDR3 protein has one entry. Among about 890,000 distinct CDR3 sequences listed, around 12% were seen once. A further study also used this sample, focusing on yellow fever vaccine responses in identical twins.

Specimen: PBMCs. The origin of the receptors is a woman younger than 35 in good health.

The rearrangement links TRBV10-3 to TRBJ2-7; a possible D gene is TRBD2 (6 bases). Germline V CDR1 and CDR2: ENHRY, SYGVKD. CDR3 length: 15 amino acids. Trimming took 0 bases from V and 1 from J, leaving 10 bases between them. CDR3 amino acids: CAISESGSGSYEQYF. CDR3 in DNA: TGTGCCATCAGTGAGTCCGGTAGCGGTTCCTACGAGCAGTACTTC.

This clonotype was counted at least ten times. The V gene is TRBV10-3, the J gene TRBJ2-1; D uncertain. Germline V gene data show CDR1 as ENHRY and CDR2 as SYGVKD. Trimming removed 2 bases from V and 3 bases from J, with 11 bases in between. The CDR3 sequence is 15 residues long. In DNA, the CDR3 is TGTGCCATCAGTGAGGGATCGCCTTACTACAATGAGCAGTTCTTC. It translates to CAISEGSPYYNEQFF.

This clonotype has just a few counts. The chain carries TRBV4-1 and TRBJ1-1; D may be TRBD1 (6 bases). V lost 8 bases to trimming and J lost 6 bases, with 16 bases between them. Germline V gives CDR1 MGHRA, CDR2 YSYEKL. CDR3 size: 13 residues. CDR3 in DNA: TGCGCCAGCGGGACGGGGGCCAGATCTGAAGCTTTCTTT. Its translation is CASGTGARSEAFF.

This clonotype was found many times. This chain connects TRBV4-1 to TRBJ2-1; 10 bases are shared with TRBD2. Germline lookup yields CDR1 MGHRA and CDR2 YSYEKL. With V trimmed by 0 bases and J by 3 bases, 11 bases remained unmatched. The CDR3 has 19 amino acids. In nucleotides, the CDR3 is TGCGCCAGCAGCCAAGATGAGCGGCTAGCGGGAGCCAACTACAATGAGCAGTTCTTC. Translation: CASSQDERLAGANYNEQFF.

This clonotype occurred a few times. This chain connects TRBV13 to TRBJ1-1, with unresolved D. The CDR3 loop spans 13 amino acids. V lost 7 bases, J lost 3 bases, and 12 bases lay in between. Germline-derived CDR1 and CDR2 are PRHDT and FYEKMQ (reference sequence). Here the CDR3 DNA reads TGTGCCAGCACCGGGCTGATGGACACTGAAGCTTTCTTT. It specifies CASTGLMDTEAFF.

The chain has TRBV2 and TRBJ2-3; TRBD2 aligns across 8 bases. The CDR3 length is 14 residues. The ends lost 10 bases at V and 5 bases at J; junction bases unmatched: 11. CDR1 is SNHLY, CDR2 FYNNEI, per germline. CDR3 in amino acids: CATRRRLAQDTQYF. The CDR3 DNA is TGTGCCACCCGGAGGAGACTAGCGCAAGATACGCAGTATTTT.

The rearrangement joins TRBV12-5 to TRBJ2-1, with a possible D match to TRBD2 (6 bases). Germline CDR1 and CDR2: LGHNT and FRNRAP. CDR3 size: 16 residues. Trimming cost V 5 bases and J 0 bases, with 14 bases left between them. For the CDR3, the DNA is TGTGCTAGTGGTCCTGACACGACTAGCTCCTACAATGAGCAGTTCTTC. This sequence encodes CASGPDTTSSYNEQFF.

A note on this clonotype: In this CDR3 the conserved last residue, phenylalanine or tryptophan, is missing, so a read error is likely. The chain combines TRBV27 with TRBJ2-7, with D possibly being TRBD1 or TRBD2 (6 bases each). Trimming shortened V by 2 bases and J by 3 bases, and 11 bases separated the two germline ends. The V gene's germline CDR1 is MNHEY and CDR2 SMNVEV (reference sequence). This CDR3 is 14 amino acids long. The CDR3 reads CASSLGKGGYEQYS. CDR3 in DNA: TGTGCCAGCAGTTTAGGGAAGGGGGGCTACGAGCAGTACTCC.

This clonotype was picked up many times. The chain employs TRBV28 and TRBJ1-1, with no clear D. Germline V lookup: CDR1 MDHEN, CDR2 SYDVKM. Trimming cost V 4 bases and J 3 bases, with 6 bases left between them. The CDR3 has 12 residues. CDR3 nucleotide sequence: TGTGCCAGCAGTTACGTTGACACTGAAGCTTTCTTT. This sequence encodes CASSYVDTEAFF.

The table lists this clonotype with a few counts. This rearrangement joins TRBV7-9 to TRBJ2-2; no reliable D call. Germline V lookup: CDR1 SEHNR, CDR2 FQNEAQ (reference sequence). Trimming left V 5 bases short and J 8 bases short, with 9 bases between. The CDR3 loop spans 12 amino acids. The CDR3 DNA sequence: TGTGCCAGCAGCGCGATCGTAGGGGAGCTGTTTTTT. Protein: CASSAIVGELFF.

The V gene is TRBV25-1, the J gene TRBJ2-7; 9 nucleotides match TRBD1. Germline V gene lookup returns CDR1 MGHDK and CDR2 SYGVNS. The CDR3 loop spans 13 amino acids. V gave up 8 bases and J gave up 3 bases; unmatched junction bases: 5. The CDR3 protein is CASAGTGNYEQYF. The CDR3 DNA reads TGTGCCAGCGCCGGGACAGGGAACTACGAGCAGTACTTC.

This chain uses TRBV5-5 with TRBJ1-5, with 7 bases that match TRBD1. This CDR3 comprises 14 residues. Trimming removed 0 bases from V and 13 bases from J; junction bases left unmatched: 10. Germline CDR1 reads SGHKS; CDR2 reads YYEKEE (reference sequence). CDR3 protein: CASSLGTPGGRQHF. DNA for the CDR3: TGTGCCAGCAGCTTGGGAACGCCAGGGGGTAGACAGCATTTT.